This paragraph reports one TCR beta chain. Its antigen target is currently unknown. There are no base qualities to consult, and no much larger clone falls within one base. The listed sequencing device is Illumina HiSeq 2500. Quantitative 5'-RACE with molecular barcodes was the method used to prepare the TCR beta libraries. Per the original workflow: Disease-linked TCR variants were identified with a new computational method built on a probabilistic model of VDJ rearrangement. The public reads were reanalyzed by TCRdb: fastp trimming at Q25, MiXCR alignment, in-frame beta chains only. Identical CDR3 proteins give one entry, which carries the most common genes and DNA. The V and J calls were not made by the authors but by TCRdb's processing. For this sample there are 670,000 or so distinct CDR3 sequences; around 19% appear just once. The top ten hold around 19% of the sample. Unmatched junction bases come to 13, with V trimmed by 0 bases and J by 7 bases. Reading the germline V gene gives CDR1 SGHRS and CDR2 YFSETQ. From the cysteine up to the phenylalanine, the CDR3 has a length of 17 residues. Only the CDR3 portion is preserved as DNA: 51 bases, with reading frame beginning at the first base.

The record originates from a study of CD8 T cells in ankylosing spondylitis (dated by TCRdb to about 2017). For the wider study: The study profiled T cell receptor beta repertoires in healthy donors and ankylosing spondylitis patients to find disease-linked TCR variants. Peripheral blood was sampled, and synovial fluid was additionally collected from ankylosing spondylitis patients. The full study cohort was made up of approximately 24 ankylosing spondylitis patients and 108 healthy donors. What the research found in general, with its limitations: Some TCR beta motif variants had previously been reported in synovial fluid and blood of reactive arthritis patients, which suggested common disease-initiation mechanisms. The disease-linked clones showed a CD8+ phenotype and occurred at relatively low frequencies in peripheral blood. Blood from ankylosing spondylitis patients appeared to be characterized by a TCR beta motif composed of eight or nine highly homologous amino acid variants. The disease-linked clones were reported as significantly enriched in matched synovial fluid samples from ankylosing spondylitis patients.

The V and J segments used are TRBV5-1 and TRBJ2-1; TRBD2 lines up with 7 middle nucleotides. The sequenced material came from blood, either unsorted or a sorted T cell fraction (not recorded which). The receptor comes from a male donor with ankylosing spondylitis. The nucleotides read TGCGCCAGCAGCTTGGACCCTCGGGGGGTAATACGGAATGAGCAGTTCTTC. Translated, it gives CASSLDPRGVIRNEQFF.